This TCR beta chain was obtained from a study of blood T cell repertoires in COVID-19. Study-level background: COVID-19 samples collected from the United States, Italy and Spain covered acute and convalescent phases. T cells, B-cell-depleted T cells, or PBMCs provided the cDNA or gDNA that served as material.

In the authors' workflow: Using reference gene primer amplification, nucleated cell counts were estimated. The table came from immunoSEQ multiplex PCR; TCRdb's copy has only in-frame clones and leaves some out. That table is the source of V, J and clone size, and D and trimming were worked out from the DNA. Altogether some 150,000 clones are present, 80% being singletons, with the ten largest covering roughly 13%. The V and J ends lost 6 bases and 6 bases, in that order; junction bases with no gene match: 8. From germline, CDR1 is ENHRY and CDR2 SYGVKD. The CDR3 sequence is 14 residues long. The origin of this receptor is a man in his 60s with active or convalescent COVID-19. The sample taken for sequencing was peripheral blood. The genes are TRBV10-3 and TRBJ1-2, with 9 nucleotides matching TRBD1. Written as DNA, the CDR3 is TGTGCCATCAGCGCCCTGGACAGGGGAGATGGCTACACCTTC. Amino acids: CAISALDRGDGYTF.